The next 32 T cell receptor beta chains were all read from a single sample in a study of regulatory T cells in long-lasting Graves disease. Combining iRepertoire HTBI primers with Arm-PCR of CDR3 regions, the authors built TCR beta libraries. TCRdb used MiXCR to reprocess the multiplex PCR reads, holding one entry per CDR3 protein. This sample has about 660,000 distinct CDR3 sequences; around 32% occur once, and the top ten carry roughly 41%. As to time point: persistent/refractory GD, antithyroid drugs over 5 years with positive TRAb. PBMCs were the source of the RNA used for TCR sequencing. Sequencing used peripheral blood mononuclear cells (PBMCs), obtained when the disease was refractory, from a patient treated with antithyroid drugs. Receptors originate from a female donor with Graves disease.

The V and J genes are TRBV7-9 and TRBJ1-1, with TRBD1 matching 9 bases. This CDR3 has 14 residues. V lost 5 bases to trimming and J lost 6 bases; unmatched junction nucleotides: 7. Germline V gives CDR1 SEHNR, CDR2 FQNEAQ (reference sequence). For the CDR3, the DNA is TGTGCCAGCAGCACCCACAGGGGGCTGCCTGAAGCTTTCTTT. It codes for CASSTHRGLPEAFF.

The V call is TRBV6-1, the J call TRBJ2-7, with TRBD1 as a possible D gene (5 bases). The V gene lost 5 bases and the J gene lost 2 bases, with 13 bases spanning the gap. The CDR3 spans 14 residues. Germline V CDR1 and CDR2: MNHNS, SASEGT. CDR3 nucleotides: TGTGCCAGCAGTCTCCGACAGTGGGCCTACGAGCAGTACTTC. Protein: CASSLRQWAYEQYF.

The chain combines TRBV7-2 with TRBJ1-2; no firm D call. This CDR3 spans 15 amino acids. With 4 bases removed from V and 7 bases from J, the gap between germline ends came to 19 bases. The V gene's germline CDR1 is SGHTA and CDR2 FQGNSA. The CDR3 protein is CASSSAFDLGSGYTF. CDR3 bases: TGTGCCAGCAGCTCCGCGTTCGATTTGGGCAGTGGCTACACCTTC.

This clonotype was recorded many times. The gene calls are TRBV2 and TRBJ1-1; D perhaps matches TRBD1 (5 bases). CDR3 size: 11 residues. Looked up from germline, CDR1 is SNHLY and CDR2 is FYNNEI. The V end was cut by 3 bases, the J end by 11 bases, with 10 bases between. The CDR3 loop reads CASSERPGAFF. CDR3 bases: TGTGCCAGCAGTGAGAGGCCAGGGGCTTTCTTT.

This chain joins TRBV7-2 and TRBJ2-3; the match to TRBD2 covers 7 bases. The CDR3 consists of 15 residues. Per germline, CDR1 SGHTA and CDR2 FQGNSA. The J segment lost 5 bases and the V segment lost 0 bases, leaving 5 bases of the junction unmatched. The CDR3, as DNA: TGTGCCAGCAGCTTAGCTGGAGGGAGGGTAGATACGCAGTATTTT. Amino acid sequence: CASSLAGGRVDTQYF. The entire variable domain, with the rest obtained from reference TRBV7-2 and TRBJ2-3, is as follows: GAGVSQSPSNKVTEKGKDVELRCDPISGHTALYWYRQSLGQGLEFLIYFQGNSAPDKSGLPSDRFSAERTGGSVSTLTIQRTQQEDSAVYLCASSLAGGRVDTQYFGPGTRLTVL.

This sequence joins TRBV13 and TRBJ2-5, with D maybe TRBD2 (5 bases). From germline, CDR1 is PRHDT and CDR2 FYEKMQ (reference sequence). There are 12 residues in the CDR3. V lost 4 bases and J 4 bases, leaving 7 bases between the germline ends. The CDR3 coding sequence is TGTGCCAGCAGCTGGAGCGGAGAGACCCAGTACTTC. This translates into CASSWSGETQYF. The whole variable domain, remainder taken from reference TRBV13 and TRBJ2-5, is AAGVIQSPRHLIKEKRETATLKCYPIPRHDTVYWYQQGPGQDPQFLISFYEKMQSDKGSIPDRFSAQQFSDYHSELNMSSLELGDSALYFCASSWSGETQYFGPGTRLLVL.

The rearrangement uses TRBV28 and TRBJ1-5, with D hard to call. Germline V gene lookup returns CDR1 MDHEN and CDR2 SYDVKM. This CDR3 region has 16 residues. Deletions cut 5 bases from V and 3 bases from J, with 17 bases between. CDR3 bases: TGTGCCAGCAGTGAGGTAGGATTTTTATCCAATCAGCCCCAGCATTTT. It is translated as CASSEVGFLSNQPQHF.

J is TRBJ2-2 and V is TRBV19; TRBD1 agrees at 9 bases. The J segment lost 6 bases and the V segment lost 6 bases, leaving 11 bases of the junction unmatched. Germline assignment: CDR1 LNHDA and CDR2 SQIVND (reference sequence). CDR3 size: 16 residues. The CDR3 protein is CASRGTGLNSAGELFF. The CDR3 nucleotides read TGTGCCAGTAGGGGGACAGGGCTGAATTCAGCCGGGGAGCTGTTTTTT.

This clonotype was found many times. The chain joins TRBV11-2 to TRBJ2-7, with D hard to call. Germline V gives CDR1 SGHAT, CDR2 FQNNGV. CDR3 length: 12 residues. V was trimmed by 5 bases and J by 6 bases, leaving 11 bases between them. The CDR3 reads CASSRTVREQYF. The CDR3 bases are TGTGCCAGCAGCCGAACAGTGCGCGAGCAGTACTTC. Variable domain in full (rest from reference TRBV11-2 and TRBJ2-7): EAGVAQSPRYKIIEKRQSVAFWCNPISGHATLYWYQQILGQGPKLLIQFQNNGVVDDSQLPKDRFSAERLKGVDSTLKIQPAKLEDSAVYLCASSRTVREQYFGPGTRLTVT.

The count of this clonotype is one. V usage is TRBV18 and J usage is TRBJ2-2; D is possibly TRBD1 (6 bases). Germline V gene lookup returns CDR1 KGHSH and CDR2 LQKENI. Trimming removed 3 bases from V and 3 bases from J, with 11 bases in between. The CDR3 spans 15 residues. The CDR3 loop reads CASSPRGSDTGELFF. CDR3 bases: TGTGCCAGCTCACCCAGGGGTTCGGACACCGGGGAGCTGTTTTTT.

V is TRBV11-3 and J is TRBJ2-7; 7 positions agree with TRBD1. The germline V gene encodes CDR1 SGHNT and CDR2 YENEEA. The CDR3 consists of 14 residues. The V segment lost 4 bases and the J segment 5 bases; nucleotides outside the gene matches: 8. DNA for the CDR3: TGTGCCAGCAGCTACGACAGGGAAATCCACGAGCAGTACTTC. Protein sequence: CASSYDREIHEQYF.

The rearrangement joins TRBV19 to TRBJ2-3; 8 nucleotides agree with TRBD2. Trimming cost V 5 bases and J 5 bases; bases outside gene matches: 6. The CDR3 loop spans 14 amino acids. Per germline, CDR1 LNHDA and CDR2 SQIVND (reference sequence). The CDR3 spells CASSRGGYEDTQYF. In DNA form, the CDR3 reads TGTGCCAGTAGTCGGGGGGGCTACGAAGATACGCAGTATTTT. Complete variable domain (other parts from reference TRBV19 and TRBJ2-3): DGGITQSPKYLFRKEGQNVTLSCEQNLNHDAMYWYRQDPGQGLRLIYYSQIVNDFQKGDIAEGYSVSREKKESFPLTVTSAQKNPTAFYLCASSRGGYEDTQYFGPGTRLTVL.

This chain connects TRBV3-1 to TRBJ2-7, with TRBD1 matching over 9 bases. The CDR3 length is 15 residues. CDR1 LGHDT and CDR2 YNNKEL come from the germline V gene (reference sequence). V lost 1 base to trimming and J lost 0 bases; unmatched junction nucleotides: 1. The CDR3 DNA follows: TGTGCCAGCAGCCAAGGGACAGGGGTCTCCTACGAGCAGTACTTC. This sequence encodes CASSQGTGVSYEQYF.

This CDR3 is CSVRRAGDQPQHF. CDR3 sequence (DNA): TGCAGCGTCCGACGGGCAGGTGATCAGCCCCAGCATTTT. The chain joins TRBV29-1 to TRBJ1-5, with D unresolved. V dropped 6 bases and J dropped 5 bases, with 14 bases sitting between them. CDR1 and CDR2 (germline): SQVTM, ANQGSEA. There are 13 residues in the CDR3. Filled out from reference TRBV29-1 and TRBJ1-5, the complete variable domain reads SAVISQKPSRDICQRGTSLTIQCQVDSQVTMMFWYRQQPGQSLTLIATANQGSEATYESGFVIDKFPISRPNLTFSTLTVSNMSPEDSSIYLCSVRRAGDQPQHFGDGTRLSIL.

The chain has TRBV6-1 and TRBJ2-4, with unresolved D. Germline assignment: CDR1 MNHNS and CDR2 SASEGT. The CDR3 length is 15 residues. V was clipped by 2 bases and J by 0 bases, with 8 bases between them. The CDR3 loop reads CASSELGLAKNIQYF. The CDR3 DNA is TGTGCCAGCAGTGAATTGGGCCTAGCCAAAAACATTCAGTACTTC.

This clonotype was counted a few times. The chain uses TRBV12-5 and TRBJ1-1, with D perhaps matching TRBD1 (5 bases). Trimming stripped 3 bases from V and 10 bases from J, with 12 bases between. Looked up from germline, CDR1 is LGHNT and CDR2 is FRNRAP. CDR3 length equals 12 residues. CDR3 coding DNA: TGTGCTAGTGGTTTCGGGACGAAGGCAGCTTTCTTT. Its translation is CASGFGTKAAFF.

As for this clonotype: A much more abundant neighbour one base away suggests this may be a read error. The chain employs TRBV2 and TRBJ2-5, with 8 bases fitting TRBD2. The length of the CDR3 is 17 residues. From germline, CDR1 is SNHLY and CDR2 FYNNEI. Trimming took 5 bases from V and 5 from J; bases not matched to a gene: 16. CDR3 in DNA: TGTGCCAGCAGTCGGGGGACGGGAGGGCCAGCCGGTGAGACCCAGTACTTC. Translation: CASSRGTGGPAGETQYF.

This clonotype was seen just once. This clone may be a read error of a much larger clone one base away. The chain carries TRBV2 and TRBJ1-2, with D possibly TRBD1 on 5 matching bases. Per germline, CDR1 SNHLY and CDR2 FYNNEI. The CDR3 runs 12 residues. Here the CDR3 reads CASSEYGDGCTF. CDR3 in DNA: TGTGCCAGCAGTGAGTATGGGGACGGCTGCACCTTC.

This clonotype came up a few times. This sequence joins TRBV7-2 and TRBJ1-1, with D perhaps matching TRBD1 (5 bases). This CDR3 is built from 12 residues. Trimming removed 5 bases from V and 7 bases from J, with 11 bases in between. In germline, CDR1 is SGHTA, CDR2 FQGNSA. The CDR3 region is CASSVQTVEAFF. The CDR3 region has the DNA TGTGCCAGCAGCGTGCAGACAGTTGAAGCTTTCTTT.

Comment on this clonotype: A much larger clone sits a single nucleotide away, making a read error possible. The V gene is TRBV6-5, the J gene TRBJ1-3, with no clear D. Germline CDR1 is MNHEY and CDR2 is SVGAGI. The CDR3 runs to 15 residues. The CDR3 region is CASSYSEDSGNTTYF. Here the CDR3 DNA reads TGTGCCAGCAGTTACTCAGAAGACTCTGGAAACACCACATATTTT.

The chain links TRBV6-1 to TRBJ2-5; 9 bases are a match to TRBD1. The CDR3 covers 15 residues. V shed 2 bases, J shed 1 base, and the junction held 2 bases outside the gene matches. Germline V gives CDR1 MNHNS, CDR2 SASEGT. Here the CDR3 reads CASSERDRVQETQYF. CDR3 DNA sequence: TGTGCCAGCAGTGAAAGGGACAGGGTCCAAGAGACCCAGTACTTC.

This chain joins TRBV3-1 and TRBJ1-2; D possibly corresponds to TRBD1 (6 bases). The CDR3 spans 14 residues. Germline assignment: CDR1 LGHDT and CDR2 YNNKEL (reference sequence). Trimming removed 2 bases from V and 8 bases from J, with 15 bases in between. The CDR3, as DNA: TGTGCCAGCAGCCAACAGGGGCGAAGTGGCGGCTACACCTTC. It translates to CASSQQGRSGGYTF.

This clonotype occurred a few times. CDR3 protein: CSARDNKGDREGLTSGANVLTF. The CDR3 DNA follows: TGCAGTGCTAGAGACAACAAGGGGGACAGGGAAGGACTTACCTCTGGGGCCAACGTCCTGACTTTC. The V and J genes are TRBV20-1 and TRBJ2-6, with TRBD1 identical over 9 bases. After removal of 0 bases from V and 0 bases from J, the junction contained 18 bases not matched to a gene. This CDR3 contains 22 residues. CDR1 and CDR2 from the germline V gene are DFQATT and SNEGSKA (reference sequence).

At least ten counts were recorded for this clonotype. The chain joins TRBV2 to TRBJ2-7; D perhaps matches TRBD1 (6 bases). Germline values: CDR1 SNHLY, CDR2 FYNNEI. CDR3 length: 13 residues. V was trimmed by 5 bases and J by 3 bases, leaving 11 bases between them. CDR3 sequence (DNA): TGTGCCAGCAGTTCGGACAGCCTCTACGAGCAGTACTTC. Residues: CASSSDSLYEQYF.

The J gene is TRBJ2-7, the V gene TRBV3-1, with D perhaps matching TRBD2 (7 bases). CDR3 length: 15 residues. Looked up from germline, CDR1 is LGHDT and CDR2 is YNNKEL (reference sequence). Trimming cost V 2 bases and J 0 bases, with 11 bases left between them. CDR3: CASSQRGGVSYEQYF. Here the CDR3 DNA reads TGTGCCAGCAGCCAAAGGGGGGGAGTCTCCTACGAGCAGTACTTC.

This clonotype turned up a few times. The chain has TRBV19 and TRBJ1-6, with TRBD1 matching over 9 bases. The germline V gene encodes CDR1 LNHDA and CDR2 SQIVND (reference sequence). The trim removed 0 bases at V and 7 bases at J, leaving 1 base unmatched. This CDR3 is built from 15 residues. The CDR3 spells CASSIDGQGNSPLHF. The CDR3 bases are TGTGCCAGTAGTATAGATGGACAGGGGAATTCACCCCTCCACTTT.

Worth noting for this clonotype: A read error may account for a junction end that differs from germline. This chain connects TRBV20-1 to TRBJ2-7; 12 nucleotides match TRBD2. CDR3 length equals 19 residues. In germline, CDR1 is DFQATT, CDR2 SNEGSKA (reference sequence). The CDR3 loop reads CSARGMGLAGDPSSYEQYF. DNA for the CDR3: TGCAGTGCCAGAGGGATGGGACTAGCGGGTGATCCCTCCTCCTACGAGCAGTACTTC.

The chain joins TRBV10-3 to TRBJ2-7, with TRBD1 matching over 9 bases. The junction had 8 bases not matched to a gene; V was cut back by 6 bases and J by 5 bases. The CDR3 has 14 residues. Germline CDR1 is ENHRY and CDR2 is SYGVKD. This CDR3 is CAIRNRDRDDEQYF. The CDR3 region has the DNA TGTGCCATCAGGAACCGGGACAGGGATGACGAGCAGTACTTC.

This clonotype was counted many times. V usage is TRBV28 and J usage is TRBJ1-4, with D maybe TRBD1 (5 bases). The CDR3 is made up of 11 amino acids. The V end was cut by 6 bases, the J end by 8 bases, with 7 bases between. The germline gives CDR1 MDHEN, CDR2 SYDVKM. The CDR3 coding sequence is TGTGCCAGCAGCTACAGGGAAAAACTGTTTTTT. Protein sequence: CASSYREKLFF.

This clonotype has only a few counts. The rearrangement links TRBV6-1 to TRBJ1-4; D gene ambiguous. V was pared by 5 bases and J by 4 bases, with 17 bases between. Germline assignment: CDR1 MNHNS and CDR2 SASEGT. The CDR3 runs 16 residues. CDR3 sequence: CASSPPLAENNEKLFF. As DNA, the CDR3 is TGTGCCAGCAGTCCCCCTCTAGCAGAAAATAATGAAAAACTGTTTTTT.

The rearrangement joins TRBV11-2 to TRBJ2-5; D may be TRBD2 (7 bases). This CDR3 has 16 residues. Germline CDR1 and CDR2: SGHAT and FQNNGV. V shed 5 bases and J shed 0 bases, with 16 bases lying between them. CDR3 sequence (DNA): TGTGCCAGCAGCCGCCCGAGGGGGGGGTACCAAGAGACCCAGTACTTC. It is translated as CASSRPRGGYQETQYF.

This clonotype was recorded at least ten times. The chain couples TRBV13 to TRBJ2-5, with TRBD2 identical over 8 bases. Germline lookup yields CDR1 PRHDT and CDR2 FYEKMQ (reference sequence). The CDR3 covers 16 residues. V lost 4 bases, J lost 1 base, and 8 bases stayed unmatched. DNA for the CDR3: TGTGCCAGCAGCTCCGGGCTAGCGGGCACCCAAGAGACCCAGTACTTC. This sequence encodes CASSSGLAGTQETQYF. The variable domain in full, with the rest retrieved from reference TRBV13 and TRBJ2-5, is AAGVIQSPRHLIKEKRETATLKCYPIPRHDTVYWYQQGPGQDPQFLISFYEKMQSDKGSIPDRFSAQQFSDYHSELNMSSLELGDSALYFCASSSGLAGTQETQYFGPGTRLLVL.